This T cell receptor beta chain appears in the sequencing data of a study of T cells in Graves' hyperthyroidism and ophthalmopathy. RNA transcripts yielded amplified TCR beta CDR3 regions. The primer set for the first-round RT-PCR of the TCR CDR3 was HTBI. TCRdb processed the multiplex PCR reads anew with MiXCR; each CDR3 protein has one entry. In the table there are hundreds of thousands of distinct CDR3 sequences, roughly 20% of which are singletons. The ends lost 5 bases at V and 2 bases at J; junction bases unmatched: 4. This CDR3 is built from 15 residues. Germline V gives CDR1 MNHEY, CDR2 SMNVEV (reference sequence).

The chain links TRBV27 to TRBJ2-7; TRBD2 aligns across 12 bases. This sequence originates from a man aged 30-40 years with Graves' ophthalmopathy. Specimen: blood. CDR3: CASSDRLAGAYEQYF. In DNA form, the CDR3 reads TGTGCCAGCAGTGACCGACTAGCGGGAGCCTACGAGCAGTACTTC.